This T cell receptor beta chain was found in a study of cytomegalovirus exposure and HLA in healthy donors. Germline V gene lookup returns CDR1 SGHVS and CDR2 FQNEAQ. The ends were cut back, 1 base at V and 4 bases at J, with 13 bases in the middle. CDR3 length equals 15 residues. The PCR employed 60 Vbeta primers together with 13 Jbeta primers. Measured with immunoSEQ multiplex PCR; TCRdb has only the in-frame clones, and not every one. The sample lists about 230,000 clones, approximately 84% seen once, with 0.58% in the top ten. The sequenced sample consisted of PBMCs. The chain recombines TRBV7-8 with TRBJ1-2, with TRBD1 as a possible D gene (5 bases). The receptor's source is a woman aged 40 to 49 in good health and CMV-seronegative. The chain's CDR3 is CASSLGGGEPYGYTF. The CDR3 coding sequence is TGTGCCAGCAGCTTAGGGGGGGGAGAACCCTATGGCTACACCTTC.